A selection of T cell receptor beta chains follows, all from one sample in a study of early T cells in non-severe SARS-CoV-2 infection. Each CDR3 protein is one row after TCRdb ran MiXCR on the 5' RACE reads. Counted here are 50,000 to 65,000 distinct CDR3 sequences, 20% to 25% occurring once; the ten biggest clones make up approximately 16%. The specimen comprised whole blood, sampled at baseline. The receptors shown here come from an adult who was a healthcare worker with PCR-confirmed SARS-CoV-2 infection or an uninfected control (not recorded which). CDR3s include the opening cysteine and the closing phenylalanine or tryptophan. D genes are given only for firm matches. Clone size is shown for a subset of rows, as once, few, many or a class of expanded clone.

size | D | J | V | CDR3 | DNA
. | TRBD1 | TRBJ2-7 | TRBV10-1 | CASSGDRAGEQYF | TGCGCCAGCAGTGGGGACAGGGCTGGCGAGCAGTACTTC
many | TRBD1 | TRBJ1-1 | TRBV10-3 | CAISEPGQGENTEAFF | TGTGCCATCAGTGAGCCTGGACAGGGGGAGAACACTGAAGCTTTCTTT
many | TRBD2 | TRBJ2-3 | TRBV2 | CASSSGGDTDTQYF | TGTGCCAGCTCGAGCGGGGGAGACACAGATACGCAGTATTTT
few | . | TRBJ2-1 | TRBV7-8 | CACSPHANEQFF | TGTGCCTGCTCCCCCCATGCCAATGAGCAGTTCTTC
. | . | TRBJ2-1 | TRBV3-1 | CASSAPGPYNEQFF | TGTGCCAGCAGCGCACCGGGCCCTTACAATGAGCAGTTCTTC
. | TRBD1 | TRBJ1-4 | TRBV6-5 | CASSGTAAGREKLFF | TGTGCCAGCAGCGGGACAGCAGCCGGGAGAGAAAAACTGTTTTTT
. | . | TRBJ2-1 | TRBV7-2 | CASSRSTSNEQFF | TGTGCCAGCAGCCGTAGTACCAGCAATGAGCAGTTCTTC
. | TRBD2 | TRBJ2-3 | TRBV9 | CASSGENGLAGTDTQYF | TGTGCCAGCAGCGGGGAGAATGGACTAGCGGGCACAGATACGCAGTATTTT
few | . | TRBJ1-1 | TRBV21-1 | CASSSSGTGGWMDTEAFF | TGTGCCAGCAGCTCGTCCGGGACAGGGGGCTGGATGGACACTGAAGCTTTCTTT
many | . | TRBJ1-4 | TRBV10-3 | CAISDGQGNNEKLFF | TGTGCCATCAGTGATGGGCAGGGTAATAATGAAAAACTGTTTTTT
. | . | TRBJ1-2 | TRBV20-1 | CSARTGSYGYTF | TGCAGTGCTAGAACAGGGAGCTATGGCTACACCTTC
few | TRBD2 | TRBJ2-1 | TRBV29-1 | CSEMPGLAASGEQFF | TGCAGCGAGATGCCGGGACTAGCGGCCTCCGGTGAGCAGTTCTTC
. | . | TRBJ1-2 | TRBV12-3/TRBV12-4 | CASTWGRHYGYTF | TGTGCCAGCACCTGGGGCAGGCACTATGGCTACACCTTC
many | . | TRBJ1-2 | TRBV3-1 | CASSQAGAAGGYTF | TGTGCCAGCAGCCAAGCCGGAGCCGCCGGTGGCTACACCTTC
many | . | TRBJ2-1 | TRBV27 | CASSSRAPINEQFF | TGTGCCAGCAGTTCCCGGGCCCCGATAAATGAGCAGTTCTTC
. | TRBD1 | TRBJ1-6 | TRBV30 | CAWRRTGASPLHF | TGTGCCTGGAGACGGACAGGGGCTTCACCCCTCCACTTT
few | . | TRBJ1-1 | TRBV29-1 | CSVSRNTEAFF | TGCAGCGTTTCTAGGAACACTGAAGCTTTCTTT
. | . | TRBJ2-5 | TRBV7-9 | CASHPLGEETQYF | TGTGCCAGCCACCCCCTGGGCGAGGAGACCCAGTACTTC
few | . | TRBJ2-2 | TRBV7-3 | CASSPTADNTGELFF | TGTGCCAGCAGCCCTACGGCAGACAACACCGGGGAGCTGTTTTTT